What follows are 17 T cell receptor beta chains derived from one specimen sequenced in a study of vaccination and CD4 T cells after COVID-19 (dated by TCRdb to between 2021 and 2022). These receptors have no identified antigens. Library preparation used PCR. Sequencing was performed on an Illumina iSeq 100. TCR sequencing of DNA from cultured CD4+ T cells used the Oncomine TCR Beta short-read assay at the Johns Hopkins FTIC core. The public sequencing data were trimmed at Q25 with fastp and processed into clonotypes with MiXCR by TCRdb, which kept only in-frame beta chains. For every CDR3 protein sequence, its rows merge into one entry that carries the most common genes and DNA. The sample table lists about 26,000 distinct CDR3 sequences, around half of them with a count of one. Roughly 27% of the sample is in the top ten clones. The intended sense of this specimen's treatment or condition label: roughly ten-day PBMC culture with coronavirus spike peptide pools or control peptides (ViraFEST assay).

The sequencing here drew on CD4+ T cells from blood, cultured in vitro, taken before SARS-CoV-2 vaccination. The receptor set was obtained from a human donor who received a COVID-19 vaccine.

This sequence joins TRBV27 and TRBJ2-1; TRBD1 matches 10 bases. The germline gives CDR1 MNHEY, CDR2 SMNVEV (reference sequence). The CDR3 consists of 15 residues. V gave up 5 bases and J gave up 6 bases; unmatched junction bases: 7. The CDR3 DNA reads TGTGCCAGCAGTATGGGGACAGGGGTCGGCAATGAGCAGTTCTTC. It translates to CASSMGTGVGNEQFF.

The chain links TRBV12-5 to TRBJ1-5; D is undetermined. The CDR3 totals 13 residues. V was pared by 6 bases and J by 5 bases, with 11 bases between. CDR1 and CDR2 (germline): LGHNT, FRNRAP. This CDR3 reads CASGINGDQPQHF. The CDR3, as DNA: TGTGCTAGTGGGATTAACGGGGATCAGCCCCAGCATTTT.

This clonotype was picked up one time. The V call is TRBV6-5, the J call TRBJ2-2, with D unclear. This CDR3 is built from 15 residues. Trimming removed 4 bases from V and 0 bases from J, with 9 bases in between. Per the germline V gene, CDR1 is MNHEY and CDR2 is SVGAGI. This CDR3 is CASSFWASNTGELFF. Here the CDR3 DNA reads TGTGCCAGCAGTTTTTGGGCCTCGAACACCGGGGAGCTGTTTTTT.

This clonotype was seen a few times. CDR3 nucleotides: TGTGCCAGCAGCTTAGGTAGGGGCGCCTACACACCCCTCCACTTT. Amino acid sequence: CASSLGRGAYTPLHF. The chain combines TRBV7-2 with TRBJ1-6; D perhaps matches TRBD1 (5 bases). CDR3 size: 15 residues. The ends were cut back, 1 base at V and 11 bases at J, with 15 bases in the middle. CDR1 SGHTA and CDR2 FQGNSA come from the germline V gene. The variable domain in full, completed from reference TRBV7-2 and TRBJ1-6, reads GAGVSQSPSNKVTEKGKDVELRCDPISGHTALYWYRQSLGQGLEFLIYFQGNSAPDKSGLPSDRFSAERTGGSVSTLTIQRTQQEDSAVYLCASSLGRGAYTPLHFGNGTRLTVT.

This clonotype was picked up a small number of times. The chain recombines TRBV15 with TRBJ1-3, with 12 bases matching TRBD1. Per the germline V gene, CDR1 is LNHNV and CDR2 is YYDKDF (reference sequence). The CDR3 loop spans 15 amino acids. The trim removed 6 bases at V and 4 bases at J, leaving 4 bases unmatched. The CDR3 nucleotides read TGTGCCACCAGGGGACAGGGGGCTGAAGGAAACACCATATATTTT. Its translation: CATRGQGAEGNTIYF.

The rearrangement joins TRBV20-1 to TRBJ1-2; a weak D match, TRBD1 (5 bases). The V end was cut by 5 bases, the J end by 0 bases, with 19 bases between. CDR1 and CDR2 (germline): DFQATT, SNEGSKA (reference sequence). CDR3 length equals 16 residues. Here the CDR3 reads CSAFPGGSPANYGYTF. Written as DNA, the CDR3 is TGCAGTGCTTTCCCTGGGGGGTCTCCAGCTAACTATGGCTACACCTTC.

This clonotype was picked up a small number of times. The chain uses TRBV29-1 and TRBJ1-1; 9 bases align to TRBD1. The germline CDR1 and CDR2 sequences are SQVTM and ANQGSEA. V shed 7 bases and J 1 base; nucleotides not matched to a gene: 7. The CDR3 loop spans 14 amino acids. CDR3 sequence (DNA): TGCAGCGCCCTAACAGGGGGCTGGAACACTGAAGCTTTCTTT. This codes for CSALTGGWNTEAFF.

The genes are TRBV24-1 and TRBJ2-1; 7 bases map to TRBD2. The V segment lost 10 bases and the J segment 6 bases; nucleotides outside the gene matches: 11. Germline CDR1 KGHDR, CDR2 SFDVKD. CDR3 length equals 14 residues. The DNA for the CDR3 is TGTGCCACTGGGGTCGGGGCTAGCGGCAATGAGCAGTTCTTC. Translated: CATGVGASGNEQFF.

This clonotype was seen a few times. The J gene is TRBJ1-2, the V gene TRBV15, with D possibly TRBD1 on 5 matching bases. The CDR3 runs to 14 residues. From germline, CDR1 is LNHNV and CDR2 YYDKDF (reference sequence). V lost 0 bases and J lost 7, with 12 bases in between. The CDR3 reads CATSRDRGGGGYTF. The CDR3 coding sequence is TGTGCCACCAGCAGAGATCGGGGGGGAGGTGGCTACACCTTC.

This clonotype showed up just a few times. CDR3 sequence reads: CASSIYRGQGTEAFF. CDR3 bases: TGTGCCAGTAGTATATACAGGGGGCAGGGCACTGAAGCTTTCTTT. The chain couples TRBV19 to TRBJ1-1, with TRBD1 matching 9 bases. The germline CDR1 and CDR2 sequences are LNHDA and SQIVND (reference sequence). The CDR3 runs to 15 residues. V lost 2 bases, J lost 4 bases, and 5 bases stayed unmatched.

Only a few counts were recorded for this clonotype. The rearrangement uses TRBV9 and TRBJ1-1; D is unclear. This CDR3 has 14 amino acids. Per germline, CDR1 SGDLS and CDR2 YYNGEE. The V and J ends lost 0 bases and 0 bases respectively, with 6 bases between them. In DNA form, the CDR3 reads TGTGCCAGCAGCGTAGGAGGGATGAACACTGAAGCTTTCTTT. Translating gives CASSVGGMNTEAFF.

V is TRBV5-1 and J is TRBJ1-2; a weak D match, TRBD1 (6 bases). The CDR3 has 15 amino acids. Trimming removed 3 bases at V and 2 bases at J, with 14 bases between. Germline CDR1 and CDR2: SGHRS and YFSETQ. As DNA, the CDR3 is TGCGCCAGCAGCTCGGCGGTGGGGGGCAACTATGGCTACACCTTC. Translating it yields CASSSAVGGNYGYTF.

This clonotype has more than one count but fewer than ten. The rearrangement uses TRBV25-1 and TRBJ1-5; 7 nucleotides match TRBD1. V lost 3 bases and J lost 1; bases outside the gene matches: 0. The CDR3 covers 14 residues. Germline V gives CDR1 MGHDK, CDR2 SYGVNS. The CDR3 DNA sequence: TGTGCCAGCAGTGAGGGACAGAGCAATCAGCCCCAGCATTTT. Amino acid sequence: CASSEGQSNQPQHF.

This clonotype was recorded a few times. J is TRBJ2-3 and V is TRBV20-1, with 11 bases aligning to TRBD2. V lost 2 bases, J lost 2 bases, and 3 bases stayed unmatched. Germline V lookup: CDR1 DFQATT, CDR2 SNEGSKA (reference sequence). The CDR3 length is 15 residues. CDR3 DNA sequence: TGCAGTGCTAGATCACTAGCGGGGGTCACAGATACGCAGTATTTT. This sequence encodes CSARSLAGVTDTQYF.

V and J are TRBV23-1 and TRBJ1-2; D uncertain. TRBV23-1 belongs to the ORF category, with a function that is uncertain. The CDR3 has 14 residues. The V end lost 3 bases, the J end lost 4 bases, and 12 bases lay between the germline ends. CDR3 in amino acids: CASSHPFTCYGYTF. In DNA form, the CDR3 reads TGCGCCAGCAGTCACCCCTTTACTTGCTATGGCTACACCTTC.

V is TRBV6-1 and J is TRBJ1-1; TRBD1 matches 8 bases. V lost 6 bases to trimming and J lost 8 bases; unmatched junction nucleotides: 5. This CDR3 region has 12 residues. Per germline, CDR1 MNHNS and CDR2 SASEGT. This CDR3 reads CASSLDRAEAFF. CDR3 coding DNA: TGTGCCAGCAGCCTGGACAGGGCCGAAGCTTTCTTT.

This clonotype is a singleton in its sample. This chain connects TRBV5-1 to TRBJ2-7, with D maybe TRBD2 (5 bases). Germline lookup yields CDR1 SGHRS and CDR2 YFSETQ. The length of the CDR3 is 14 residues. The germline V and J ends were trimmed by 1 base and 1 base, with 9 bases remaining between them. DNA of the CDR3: TGCGCCAGCAGCTTGTATCGGGGTTCCTACGAGCAGTACTTC. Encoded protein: CASSLYRGSYEQYF.